Following are 5 T cell receptor beta chains from one sample sequenced in a study of long-term antiretroviral therapy in people with HIV. Run at survey level, the immunoSEQ assay was version v3.0. Data came from immunoSEQ multiplex PCR; TCRdb stores just in-frame clones and leaves some out. Of 20,000 to 25,000 clones listed, less than 85% are singletons. Source: unsorted PBMCs, taken at the start of antiretroviral therapy. These receptors were taken from a man over 45 with HIV.

In its sample, this clone was seen a few times. The V and J genes are TRBV5-1 and TRBJ2-7, with D hard to call. V was trimmed by 0 bases and J by 6 bases, leaving 4 bases between them. There are 11 residues in the CDR3. CDR1 is SGHRS and CDR2 is YFSETQ in the germline V gene. The CDR3 sequence: CASSLEVEQYF. CDR3 in DNA: TGCGCCAGCAGCTTGGAGGTCGAGCAGTACTTC. The full variable domain, in which reference TRBV5-1 and TRBJ2-7 provide the parts outside the CDR3, is KAGVTQTPRYLIKTRGQQVTLSCSPISGHRSVSWYQQTPGQGLQFLFEYFSETQRNKGNFPGRFSGRQFSNSRSEMNVSTLELGDSALYLCASSLEVEQYFGPGTRLTVT.

As DNA, the CDR3 is TGTGCCAGCAGCTTGGGACTAGCGGGAGGTCAAGAGACCCAGTACTTC. Its translation: CASSLGLAGGQETQYF. The chain combines TRBV7-2 with TRBJ2-5, with 15 bases that match TRBD2. This CDR3 is 16 amino acids long. CDR1 SGHTA and CDR2 FQGNSA come from the germline V gene. Trimming took 3 bases from V and 2 from J; bases not matched to a gene: 1.

The chain joins TRBV18 to TRBJ2-2, with D hard to call. Germline-derived CDR1 and CDR2 are KGHSH and LQKENI. This CDR3 comprises 14 residues. Trimming left V 0 bases short and J 4 bases short, with 6 bases between. The CDR3 spells CASSPPPSTGELFF. The CDR3 coding sequence is TGTGCCAGCTCACCACCTCCAAGCACCGGGGAGCTGTTTTTT.

The chain joins TRBV5-4 to TRBJ2-7, with TRBD2 identical over 11 bases. This CDR3 is 16 amino acids long. CDR1 SGHNT and CDR2 YYREEE come from the germline V gene (reference sequence). V was clipped by 2 bases and J by 2 bases; unmatched bases: 6. The CDR3 loop reads CASSFGGLAAPYEQYF. The CDR3 nucleotides are TGTGCCAGCAGCTTTGGGGGACTAGCGGCTCCCTACGAGCAGTACTTC.

The genes are TRBV6-6 and TRBJ1-2; no clear D gene. Germline values: CDR1 MNHNY, CDR2 SVGAGI (reference sequence). This CDR3 comprises 16 residues. V shed 0 bases and J shed 5 bases, with 16 bases lying between them. The CDR3 loop is CASSYSGRPGWYGYTF. As DNA, the CDR3 is TGTGCCAGCAGTTACTCGGGTCGGCCGGGGTGGTATGGCTACACCTTC.